Below are 11 T cell receptor beta chains sequenced from a single sample in a study of blood T cell repertoires in COVID-19. The table came from immunoSEQ multiplex PCR; TCRdb's copy has only in-frame clones and leaves some out. Of hundreds of thousands of clones in the sample, just over 85% were seen once. Sequenced input: peripheral blood. These TCRs come from a young woman with active or convalescent COVID-19.

The J gene is TRBJ1-1, the V gene TRBV6-5, with a weak D call TRBD1 (5 bases). The CDR3 consists of 13 residues. V lost 8 bases and J lost 5, with 15 bases in between. CDR1 is MNHEY and CDR2 is SVGAGI in the germline V gene. The CDR3 loop is CASRIGVGTEAFF. CDR3 sequence (DNA): TGTGCCAGCCGAATAGGGGTAGGGACTGAAGCTTTCTTT.

This clone was observed once. The chain couples TRBV30 to TRBJ1-2; D perhaps matches TRBD1 (5 bases). This CDR3 is built from 13 residues. V shed 3 bases and J shed 5 bases, with 13 bases lying between them. Germline lookup yields CDR1 GTSNPN and CDR2 SVGIG (reference sequence). The CDR3 sequence is CAWRPTVEYGYTF. In DNA form, the CDR3 reads TGTGCCTGGAGGCCGACAGTCGAGTATGGCTACACCTTC.

A single count supports this clone. The rearrangement joins TRBV18 to TRBJ2-1, with D possibly TRBD1 on 5 matching bases. The V gene's germline CDR1 is KGHSH and CDR2 LQKENI. V dropped 6 bases and J dropped 9 bases, with 15 bases sitting between them. This CDR3 is built from 13 residues. The CDR3 sequence is CASSESRVGEQFF. CDR3 sequence (DNA): TGTGCCAGCTCCGAATCCAGGGTAGGTGAGCAGTTCTTC. The complete variable domain, with remaining parts taken from reference TRBV18 and TRBJ2-1, reads NAGVMQNPRHLVRRRGQEARLRCSPMKGHSHVYWYRQLPEEGLKFMVYLQKENIIDESGMPKERFSAEFPKEGPSILRIQQVVRGDSAAYFCASSESRVGEQFFGPGTRLTVL.

This clone was detected only a few times. This chain joins TRBV5-1 and TRBJ2-1; possible D gene TRBD1, 6 bases. This CDR3 is 16 amino acids long. Trimming removed 4 bases at V and 0 bases at J, with 14 bases between. Germline assignment: CDR1 SGHRS and CDR2 YFSETQ. In DNA, the CDR3 is TGCGCCAGCAGCCCGACAGGCTCCAGCTCCTACAATGAGCAGTTCTTC. It encodes CASSPTGSSSYNEQFF.

The J gene is TRBJ2-7, the V gene TRBV3-1 (or the pseudogene TRBV3-2), with unresolved D. Germline CDR1 LGHDT, CDR2 YNNKEL (reference sequence). This CDR3 comprises 18 residues. V was shortened by 1 base and J by 3 bases, with 22 bases between the two germline ends. The CDR3 bases are TGTGCCAGCAGCCAAGTTGTCCACAAGTTTTCCGACAACTACGAGCAGTACTTC. This encodes CASSQVVHKFSDNYEQYF.

The chain combines TRBV3-1 (or the pseudogene TRBV3-2) with TRBJ2-2; the match to TRBD2 covers 8 bases. CDR1 is LGHDT, CDR2 YNNKEL, per germline (reference sequence). J gave up 1 base and V 1 base, and 8 bases lay outside the gene matches. CDR3 size: 18 residues. CDR3: CASSQALAGPMNTGELFF. The CDR3 DNA is TGTGCCAGCAGCCAAGCATTAGCGGGACCAATGAACACCGGGGAGCTGTTTTTT.

In DNA, the CDR3 is TGTGCCAGCAGCCCCCGGGACAGGGACTTCTATGGCTACACCTTC. Translating it yields CASSPRDRDFYGYTF. The chain couples TRBV5-6 to TRBJ1-2, with 9 bases matching TRBD1. The CDR3 consists of 15 residues. V dropped 4 bases and J dropped 4; count of bases not matched to a gene: 8. Germline values: CDR1 SGHDT, CDR2 YYEEEE.

This clone was seen more than once but under ten times. The rearrangement uses TRBV5-1 and TRBJ1-2; 7 nucleotides line up with TRBD1. CDR1 is SGHRS, CDR2 YFSETQ, per germline. With V trimmed by 3 bases and J by 8 bases, 4 bases remained unmatched. The CDR3 length is 12 residues. The CDR3 loop reads CASSSSGGGYTF. The CDR3 coding sequence is TGCGCCAGCAGCTCCTCAGGGGGAGGCTACACCTTC.

A single count supports this clone. The chain is built from TRBV11-3 and TRBJ2-6; D gene ambiguous. This CDR3 has 14 residues. Trimming took 5 bases from V and 0 from J, leaving 5 bases between them. The germline CDR1 and CDR2 sequences are SGHNT and YENEEA. This CDR3 is CASSINSGANVLTF. In DNA, the CDR3 is TGTGCCAGCAGCATAAACTCTGGGGCCAACGTCCTGACTTTC.

This clone is a singleton in its sample. V and J are TRBV5-4 and TRBJ2-5; TRBD2 matches 12 bases. Germline assignment: CDR1 SGHNT and CDR2 YYREEE (reference sequence). The V segment lost 4 bases and the J segment 2 bases; nucleotides outside the gene matches: 6. This CDR3 has 16 amino acids. CDR3 sequence: CASSEGLAGNQETQYF. CDR3 coding DNA: TGTGCCAGCAGCGAAGGACTAGCGGGGAATCAAGAGACCCAGTACTTC.

The V gene is TRBV5-1, the J gene TRBJ2-7; 11 bases match TRBD2. The CDR3 consists of 16 residues. The V gene's germline CDR1 is SGHRS and CDR2 YFSETQ. V was pared by 4 bases and J by 1 base, with 7 bases of the junction left unmatched. For the CDR3, the DNA is TGCGCCAGCAGCAGCGGGACTAGCGGCTTTTCCTACGAGCAGTACTTC. It translates to CASSSGTSGFSYEQYF.